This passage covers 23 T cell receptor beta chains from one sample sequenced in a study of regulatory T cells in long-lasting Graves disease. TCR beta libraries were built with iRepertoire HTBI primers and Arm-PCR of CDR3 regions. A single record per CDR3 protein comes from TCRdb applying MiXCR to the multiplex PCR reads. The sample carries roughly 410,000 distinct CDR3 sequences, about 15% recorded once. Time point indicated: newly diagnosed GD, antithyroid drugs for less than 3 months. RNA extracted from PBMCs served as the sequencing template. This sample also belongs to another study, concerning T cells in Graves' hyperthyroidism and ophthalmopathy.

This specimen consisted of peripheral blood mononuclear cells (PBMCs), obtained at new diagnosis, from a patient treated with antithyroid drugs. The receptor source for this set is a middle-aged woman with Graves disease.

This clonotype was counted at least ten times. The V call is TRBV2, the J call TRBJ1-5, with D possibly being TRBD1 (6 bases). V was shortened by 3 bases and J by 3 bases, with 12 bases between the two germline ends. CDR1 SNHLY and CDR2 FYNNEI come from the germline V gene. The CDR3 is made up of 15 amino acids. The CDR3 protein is CASSEVTGTNQPQHF. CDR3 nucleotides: TGTGCCAGCAGTGAGGTTACAGGGACCAATCAGCCCCAGCATTTT.

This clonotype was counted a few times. CDR3 loop: CASSENDNEQFF. The CDR3 bases are TGTGCCAGCAGTGAAAATGACAATGAGCAGTTCTTC. This chain joins TRBV6-1 and TRBJ2-1; D unclear. V shed 2 bases and J shed 5 bases, with 4 bases lying between them. Germline values: CDR1 MNHNS, CDR2 SASEGT. This CDR3 region has 12 residues.

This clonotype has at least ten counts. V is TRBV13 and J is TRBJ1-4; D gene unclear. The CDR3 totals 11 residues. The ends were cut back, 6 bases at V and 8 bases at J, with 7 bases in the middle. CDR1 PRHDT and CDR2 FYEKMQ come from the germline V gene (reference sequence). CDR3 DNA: TGTGCCAGCAGTGCGGGGGAAAAACTGTTTTTT. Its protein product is CASSAGEKLFF. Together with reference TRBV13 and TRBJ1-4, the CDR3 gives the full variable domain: AAGVIQSPRHLIKEKRETATLKCYPIPRHDTVYWYQQGPGQDPQFLISFYEKMQSDKGSIPDRFSAQQFSDYHSELNMSSLELGDSALYFCASSAGEKLFFGSGTQLSVL.

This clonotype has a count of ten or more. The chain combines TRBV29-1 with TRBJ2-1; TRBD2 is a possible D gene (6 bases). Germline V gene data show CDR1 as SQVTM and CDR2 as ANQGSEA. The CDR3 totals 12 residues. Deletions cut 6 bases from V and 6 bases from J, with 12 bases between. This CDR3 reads CSVLAPINEQFF. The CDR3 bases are TGCAGCGTACTAGCTCCGATCAATGAGCAGTTCTTC.

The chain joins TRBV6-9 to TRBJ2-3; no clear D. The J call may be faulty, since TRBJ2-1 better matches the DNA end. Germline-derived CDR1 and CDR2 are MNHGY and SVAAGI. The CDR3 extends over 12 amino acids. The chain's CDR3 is CASSYLGVEQFF. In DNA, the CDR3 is TGTGCCAGCAGTTACCTTGGGGTTGAGCAGTTCTTC.

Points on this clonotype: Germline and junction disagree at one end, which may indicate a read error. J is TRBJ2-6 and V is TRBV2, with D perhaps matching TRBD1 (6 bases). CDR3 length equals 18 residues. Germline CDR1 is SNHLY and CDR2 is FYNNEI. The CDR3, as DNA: TGTACCAGCAGTCAACAGGGCACCCTGCGCTCTGGGGCCAACGTCCTGACTTTC. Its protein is CTSSQQGTLRSGANVLTF.

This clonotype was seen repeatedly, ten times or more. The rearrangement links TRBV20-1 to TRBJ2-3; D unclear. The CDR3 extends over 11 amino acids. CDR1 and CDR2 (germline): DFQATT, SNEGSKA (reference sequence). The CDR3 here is CSYFFSDTQYF. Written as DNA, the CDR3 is TGCAGCTACTTTTTCTCAGATACGCAGTATTTT.

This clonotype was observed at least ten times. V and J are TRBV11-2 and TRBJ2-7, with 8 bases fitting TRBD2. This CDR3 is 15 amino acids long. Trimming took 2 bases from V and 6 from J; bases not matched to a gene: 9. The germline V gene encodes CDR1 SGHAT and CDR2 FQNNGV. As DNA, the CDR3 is TGTGCCAGCAGCTTAACGGGGGGGACGGTTGGCGAGCAGTACTTC. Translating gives CASSLTGGTVGEQYF.

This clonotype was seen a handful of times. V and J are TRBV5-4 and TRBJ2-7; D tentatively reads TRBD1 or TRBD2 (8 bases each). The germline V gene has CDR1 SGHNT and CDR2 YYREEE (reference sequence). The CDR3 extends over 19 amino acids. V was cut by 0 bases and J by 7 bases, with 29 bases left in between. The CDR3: CASSLDRGRLLAVPLEQYF. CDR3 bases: TGTGCCAGCAGCTTGGACAGGGGGAGGTTACTAGCGGTACCTTTGGAGCAGTACTTC.

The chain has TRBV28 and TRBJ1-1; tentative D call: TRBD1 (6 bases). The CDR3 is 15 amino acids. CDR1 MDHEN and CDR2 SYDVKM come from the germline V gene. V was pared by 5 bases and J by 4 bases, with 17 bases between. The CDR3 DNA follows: TGTGCCAGCAGTAAATCAGGGGATAGGCTCACTGAAGCTTTCTTT. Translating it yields CASSKSGDRLTEAFF.

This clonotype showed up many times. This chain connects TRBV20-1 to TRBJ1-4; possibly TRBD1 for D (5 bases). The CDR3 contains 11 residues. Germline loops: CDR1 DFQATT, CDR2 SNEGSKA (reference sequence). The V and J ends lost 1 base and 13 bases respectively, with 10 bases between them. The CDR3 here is CSARGGDLLFF. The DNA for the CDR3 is TGCAGTGCTAGAGGAGGGGATTTACTGTTTTTT.

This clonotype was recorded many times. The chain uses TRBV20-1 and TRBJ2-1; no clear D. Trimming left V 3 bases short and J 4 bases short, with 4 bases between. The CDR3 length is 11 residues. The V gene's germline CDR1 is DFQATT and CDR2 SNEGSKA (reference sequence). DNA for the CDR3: TGCAGTGCTAGCCGGTACAATGAGCAGTTCTTC. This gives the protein CSASRYNEQFF.

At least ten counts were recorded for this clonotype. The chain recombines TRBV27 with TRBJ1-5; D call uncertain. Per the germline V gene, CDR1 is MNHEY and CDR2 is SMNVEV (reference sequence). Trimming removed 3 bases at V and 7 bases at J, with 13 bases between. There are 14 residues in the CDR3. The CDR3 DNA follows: TGTGCCAGCAGTTTGTGGCCGGGAAGCCAGCCCCAGCATTTT. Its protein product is CASSLWPGSQPQHF.

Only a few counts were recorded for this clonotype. CDR3 DNA: TGTGCCAGCAGCGGTAGGACAGGGACGCGGATCTATGGCTACACCTTC. It is translated as CASSGRTGTRIYGYTF. The V and J genes are TRBV11-2 and TRBJ1-2; 8 nucleotides align to TRBD1. V lost 5 bases and J lost 4; bases outside the gene matches: 12. Germline CDR1 SGHAT, CDR2 FQNNGV. There are 16 residues in the CDR3.

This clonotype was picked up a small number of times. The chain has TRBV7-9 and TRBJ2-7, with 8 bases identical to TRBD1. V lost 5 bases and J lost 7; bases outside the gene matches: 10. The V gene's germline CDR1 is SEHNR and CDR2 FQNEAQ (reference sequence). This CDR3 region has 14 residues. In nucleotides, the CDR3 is TGTGCCAGCAGCCCAGGACAGGGTTGGAGGGAGCAGTACTTC. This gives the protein CASSPGQGWREQYF.

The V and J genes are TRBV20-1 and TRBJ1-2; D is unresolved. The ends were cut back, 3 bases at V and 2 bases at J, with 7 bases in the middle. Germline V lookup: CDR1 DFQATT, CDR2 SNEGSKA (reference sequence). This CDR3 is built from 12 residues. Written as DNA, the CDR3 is TGCAGTGCTAGTCGGGGAAACTATGGCTACACCTTC. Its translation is CSASRGNYGYTF.

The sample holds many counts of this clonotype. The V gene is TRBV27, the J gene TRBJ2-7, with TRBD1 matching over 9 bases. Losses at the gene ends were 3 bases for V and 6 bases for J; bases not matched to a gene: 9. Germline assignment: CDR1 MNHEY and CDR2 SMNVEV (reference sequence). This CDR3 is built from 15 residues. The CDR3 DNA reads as TGTGCCAGCAGTTTGGAGGGGACAGGGTTCTCCGAGCAGTACTTC. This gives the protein CASSLEGTGFSEQYF.

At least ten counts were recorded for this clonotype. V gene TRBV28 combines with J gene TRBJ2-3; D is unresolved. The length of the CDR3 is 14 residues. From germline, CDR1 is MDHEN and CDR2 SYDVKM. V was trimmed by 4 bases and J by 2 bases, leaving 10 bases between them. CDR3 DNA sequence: TGTGCCAGCAGTTCTTCCCTAGTCACAGATACGCAGTATTTT. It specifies CASSSSLVTDTQYF. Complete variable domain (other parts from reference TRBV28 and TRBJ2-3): DVKVTQSSRYLVKRTGEKVFLECVQDMDHENMFWYRQDPGLGLRLIYFSYDVKMKEKGDIPEGYSVSREKKERFSLILESASTNQTSMYLCASSSSLVTDTQYFGPGTRLTVL.

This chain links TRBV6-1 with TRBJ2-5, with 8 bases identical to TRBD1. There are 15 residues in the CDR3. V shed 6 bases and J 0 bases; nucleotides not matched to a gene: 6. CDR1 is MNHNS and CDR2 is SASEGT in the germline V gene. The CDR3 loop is CASRQGARNQETQYF. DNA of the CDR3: TGTGCCAGCAGGCAGGGGGCGCGGAACCAAGAGACCCAGTACTTC.

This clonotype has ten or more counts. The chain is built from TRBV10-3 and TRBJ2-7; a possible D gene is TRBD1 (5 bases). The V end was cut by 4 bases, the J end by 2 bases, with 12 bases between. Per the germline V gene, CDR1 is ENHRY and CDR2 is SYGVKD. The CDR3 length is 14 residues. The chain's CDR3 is CAISAPARAYEQYF. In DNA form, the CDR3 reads TGTGCCATCAGTGCCCCCGCCAGGGCCTACGAGCAGTACTTC.

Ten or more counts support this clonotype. The CDR3 spells CASSLSGGRNTIYF. Here the CDR3 DNA reads TGTGCCAGCAGTCTCTCAGGGGGCAGGAACACCATATATTTT. The rearrangement links TRBV12-3 or TRBV12-4 to TRBJ1-3; 8 positions agree with TRBD1. Trimming removed 5 bases from V and 7 bases from J; junction bases left unmatched: 7. This CDR3 contains 14 residues.

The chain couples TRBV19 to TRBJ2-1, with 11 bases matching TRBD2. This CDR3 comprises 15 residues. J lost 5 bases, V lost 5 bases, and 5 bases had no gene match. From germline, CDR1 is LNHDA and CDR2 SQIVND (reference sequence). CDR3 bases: TGTGCCAGTAGTGTTTGGACTAGCGGGCACAATGAGCAGTTCTTC. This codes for CASSVWTSGHNEQFF. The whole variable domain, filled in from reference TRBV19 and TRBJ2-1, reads DGGITQSPKYLFRKEGQNVTLSCEQNLNHDAMYWYRQDPGQGLRLIYYSQIVNDFQKGDIAEGYSVSREKKESFPLTVTSAQKNPTAFYLCASSVWTSGHNEQFFGPGTRLTVL.

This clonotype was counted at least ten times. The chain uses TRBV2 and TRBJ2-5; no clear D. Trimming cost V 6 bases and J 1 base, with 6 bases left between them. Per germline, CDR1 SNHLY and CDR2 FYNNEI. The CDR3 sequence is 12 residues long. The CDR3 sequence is CASRPVQETQYF. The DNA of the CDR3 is TGTGCCAGCAGGCCCGTCCAAGAGACCCAGTACTTC.